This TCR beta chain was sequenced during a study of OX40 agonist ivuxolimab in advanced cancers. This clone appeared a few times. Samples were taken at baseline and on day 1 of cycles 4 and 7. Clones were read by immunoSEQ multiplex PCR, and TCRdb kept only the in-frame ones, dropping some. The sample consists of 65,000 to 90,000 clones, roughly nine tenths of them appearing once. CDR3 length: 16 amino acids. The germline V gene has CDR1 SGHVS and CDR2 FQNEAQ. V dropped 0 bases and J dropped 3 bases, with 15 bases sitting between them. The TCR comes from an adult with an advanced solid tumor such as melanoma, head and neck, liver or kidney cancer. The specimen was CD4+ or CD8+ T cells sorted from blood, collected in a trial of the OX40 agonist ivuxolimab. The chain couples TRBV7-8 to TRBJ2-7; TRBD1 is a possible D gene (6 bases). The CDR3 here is CASSLALRDKVYEQYF. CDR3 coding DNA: TGTGCCAGCAGCTTAGCGCTTCGGGACAAAGTCTACGAGCAGTACTTC.